The next 9 T cell receptor beta chains were all read from a single sample in a study of cytomegalovirus exposure and HLA in healthy donors. Primers included in the PCR were 60 Vbeta and 13 Jbeta primers. TCRdb's copy holds only in-frame clones and misses some; the assay was immunoSEQ multiplex PCR. This table has roughly 130,000 clones, roughly 88% appearing once. Sequencing input: PBMCs. Receptors originate from a woman younger than 35 in good health and CMV-seropositive.

About this clone itself: At one of its ends the junction is not consistent with the germline gene, which may arise from a read error. The chain has TRBV7-9 and TRBJ1-2; D gene uncertain. The CDR3 loop spans 13 amino acids. CDR1 and CDR2 (germline): SEHNR, FQNEAQ (reference sequence). CDR3: CSSSLLQQDGYTF. For the CDR3, the DNA is TGTTCCAGCAGCTTACTACAGCAGGATGGCTACACCTTC.

The chain uses TRBV19 and TRBJ2-3, with 9 bases identical to TRBD2. This CDR3 has 15 amino acids. The V gene's germline CDR1 is LNHDA and CDR2 SQIVND (reference sequence). V gave up 6 bases and J gave up 1 base; unmatched junction bases: 5. CDR3 in DNA: TGTGCCAGTAGAACTCGGACTAGCGGCACAGATACGCAGTATTTT. This translates into CASRTRTSGTDTQYF.

V usage is TRBV28 and J usage is TRBJ2-1, with D possibly being TRBD2 (7 bases). This CDR3 has 14 residues. Germline V gene lookup returns CDR1 MDHEN and CDR2 SYDVKM. V was pared by 8 bases and J by 7 bases, with 18 bases between. The CDR3 sequence is CASRKGGVWNEQFF. CDR3 DNA: TGTGCCAGCCGGAAGGGGGGGGTGTGGAATGAGCAGTTCTTC.

A single count supports this clone. The chain employs TRBV28 and TRBJ1-2; TRBD1 agrees at 7 bases. The ends lost 7 bases at V and 4 bases at J; junction bases unmatched: 6. The CDR3 consists of 13 residues. Germline-derived CDR1 and CDR2 are MDHEN and SYDVKM. CDR3 nucleotides: TGTGCCAGCAATCCAGGGGGACCCTATGGCTACACCTTC. Translated, it gives CASNPGGPYGYTF.

This chain joins TRBV13 and TRBJ1-1; possibly TRBD1 for D (5 bases). In germline, CDR1 is PRHDT, CDR2 FYEKMQ (reference sequence). The CDR3 loop spans 13 amino acids. V lost 5 bases and J lost 4, with 11 bases in between. CDR3 residues: CASSPTGGTEAFF. The CDR3 nucleotides read TGTGCCAGCAGCCCTACGGGGGGCACTGAAGCTTTCTTT.

This clone was counted at least ten times. This sequence joins TRBV14 and TRBJ1-1; the D gene is possibly TRBD1 (5 bases). Germline CDR1 is SGHDN and CDR2 is FVKESK. This CDR3 has 16 residues. V was clipped by 1 base and J by 2 bases, with 14 bases between them. The CDR3 bases are TGTGCCAGCAGCCAAGCTTCCTCCAGGGCTAACACTGAAGCTTTCTTT. This gives the protein CASSQASSRANTEAFF.

This clone appeared once. The genes are TRBV4-2 and TRBJ2-7; no clear D gene. V was clipped by 0 bases and J by 3 bases, with 6 bases between them. Germline V gene sequence: CDR1 LGHNA, CDR2 YNFKEQ. The CDR3 runs to 13 residues. The chain's CDR3 is CASSQDADYEQYF. CDR3 nucleotides: TGTGCCAGCAGCCAAGATGCAGACTACGAGCAGTACTTC.

The chain is built from TRBV7-6 and TRBJ1-2; 9 positions agree with TRBD1. This CDR3 region has 17 residues. Germline V CDR1 and CDR2: SGHVS, FNYEAQ. Germline trimming cut 5 bases from V and 3 bases from J; bases unmatched to any gene: 13. CDR3 region: CASSPPLTGGVDYGYTF. CDR3 bases: TGTGCCAGCAGCCCACCGCTCACAGGGGGCGTGGACTATGGCTACACCTTC.

The genes are TRBV7-2 and TRBJ2-1; D call uncertain. Per germline, CDR1 SGHTA and CDR2 FQGNSA. The CDR3 contains 14 residues. Trimming cost V 5 bases and J 10 bases, with 18 bases left between them. The CDR3 DNA sequence: TGTGCCAGCAGCCCCTCGGTTGGTAATCGGGAGCAGTTCTTC. This sequence encodes CASSPSVGNREQFF. Complete variable domain (other parts from reference TRBV7-2 and TRBJ2-1): GAGVSQSPSNKVTEKGKDVELRCDPISGHTALYWYRQSLGQGLEFLIYFQGNSAPDKSGLPSDRFSAERTGGSVSTLTIQRTQQEDSAVYLCASSPSVGNREQFFGPGTRLTVL.